This T cell receptor (beta chain) is drawn from a study of OX40 agonist ivuxolimab in advanced cancers. About the full investigation: Ivuxolimab was a fully human IgG2 agonistic monoclonal antibody targeting the costimulatory receptor OX40 (CD134). Among the roughly 52 dose-escalation patients, 19 had hepatocellular carcinoma, about 15 melanoma, 9 renal cell carcinoma and 9 head and neck cancer. The point of sequencing TCRbeta in the periphery was to test whether ivuxolimab changed TCR sequence diversity and drove clonal T-cell expansion. Prior anti-PD-1, anti-PD-L1 or anti-CTLA-4 therapy was permitted, and checkpoint inhibitors had been received by about two fifths of dose-escalation patients. Three dose-escalation patients achieved partial responses, one with hepatocellular carcinoma and two with cutaneous melanoma. The dose-escalation cohort was roughly 87% male with a mean age of about 60 years, ranging from roughly 20 to 80. The paper reports the monotherapy dose-escalation portion (N = 52 patients) of the phase I ivuxolimab trial. Intravenous ivuxolimab was administered to patients every 2 weeks at six dose levels: 0.01, 0.1, 0.3, 1.5, 3 and 10 mg/kg.

V is trimmed back by 6 bases and J by 5 bases, and the junction contains 4 bases that no gene match accounts for. From its cysteine to its phenylalanine, the CDR3 spans 14 amino acids. Only the CDR3 DNA stays, 42 bases, in frame from base 1. As encoded in the germline V gene (reference sequence), CDR1 is LNHDA while CDR2 is SQIVND. For sequencing of the TCRbeta CDR3 region, genomic DNA was extracted from the sorted cells. The immunoSEQ Assay was used to sequence the TCRbeta CDR3 regions. This immuneACCESS table, as held by TCRdb, lists in-frame sequences with V and J called but not all clones. Of the missing ones, under half trace to an unresolved V gene in checked studies; the others have no known cause. This sample comprises 83,000 or so clones, approximately 84% of them detected only once. Of the sample, less than 9.5% falls within the top ten clones. Findings and caveats that apply to the study as a whole: At doses from 0.1 to 3.0 mg/kg, clonal expansion was seen in both CD4+ and CD8+ blood T cells between baseline and week 6. Which antigens the clonally expanded peripheral T cells were specific for was not determined. Low levels of normalized T-cell clonal expansion were also seen in some nonresponding patients. After ivuxolimab, more expanded clones were found on average in CD8+ T cells than in CD4+ T cells. Partial responders in the 0.1-3.0 mg/kg groups had among the lowest normalized peripheral clonal expansion, especially among CD8+ T cells.

The trial excluded patients who had a history of autoimmune disease or were on systemic immunosuppression. Peripheral blood for TCR sequencing was drawn from every dose cohort at baseline, at cycle 4 day 1 and at cycle 7 day 1. The samples were drawn from a first-in-human, open-label, multicenter phase I dose-escalation trial of ivuxolimab. The trial enrolled adults with locally advanced or metastatic head and neck squamous cell, hepatocellular, melanoma or renal cell carcinoma. Before TCR sequencing, CD4+ T cells and CD8+ T cells from peripheral blood were sorted into separate populations. Turning to this clone: The clone's antigen remains unknown. The record has no base qualities; no much larger clone is one base away.

The rearranged segments are TRBV19 and TRBJ1-1, with 12 bases aligning to TRBD1. Sample: CD4+ or CD8+ T cells sorted from blood, taken in a trial of the OX40 agonist ivuxolimab. This sequence was found in an adult with an advanced solid tumor such as melanoma, head and neck, liver or kidney cancer. CDR3 region: CASRGTGGKTEAFF. The sequenced DNA: TGTGCCAGTAGAGGGACAGGGGGCAAAACTGAAGCTTTCTTT.